This TCR beta chain was recorded in a study of PD-L1 blockade in urothelial cancer. Study-wide context: Patients commenced atezolizumab at some point between 2014 and 2015, and it was given at 1,200 mg intravenously every 3 weeks.

The sample's time point: peripheral blood 6 weeks after treatment start. The data were produced by immunoSEQ multiplex PCR, yet TCRdb's version contains in-frame clones alone and is incomplete. The sample consists of about 130,000 clones, around 86% of them appearing once. This TCR derives from a man aged 45-65 years with urothelial cancer. The sequences come from PBMCs, collected around atezolizumab (anti-PD-L1) treatment.

The CDR3, as DNA: TGTGCCATCAGTGCCGCTGGGGCCAACGTCCTGACTTTC. This gives the protein CAISAAGANVLTF. The chain employs TRBV10-3 and TRBJ2-6; no clear D. The V end lost 4 bases, the J end lost 2 bases, and 3 bases lay between the germline ends. The germline gives CDR1 ENHRY, CDR2 SYGVKD. The CDR3 length is 13 residues.